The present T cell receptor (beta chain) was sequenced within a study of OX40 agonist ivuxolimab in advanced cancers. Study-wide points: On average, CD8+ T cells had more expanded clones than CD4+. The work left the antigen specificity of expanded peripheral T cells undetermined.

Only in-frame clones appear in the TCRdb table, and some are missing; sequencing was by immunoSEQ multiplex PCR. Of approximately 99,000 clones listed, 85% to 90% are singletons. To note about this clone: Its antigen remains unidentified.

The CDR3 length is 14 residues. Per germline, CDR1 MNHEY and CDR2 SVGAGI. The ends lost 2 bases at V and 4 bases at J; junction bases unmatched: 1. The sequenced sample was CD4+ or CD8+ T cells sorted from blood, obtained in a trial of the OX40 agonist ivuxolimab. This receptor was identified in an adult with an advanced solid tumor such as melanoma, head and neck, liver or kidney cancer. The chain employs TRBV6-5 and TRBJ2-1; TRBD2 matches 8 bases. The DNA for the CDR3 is TGTGCCAGCAGTTACAGCGGGGGTTACAATGAGCAGTTCTTC. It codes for CASSYSGGYNEQFF.